These 18 T cell receptor beta chains were sequenced from one sample in a study of OX40 agonist ivuxolimab in advanced cancers. Using immunoSEQ multiplex PCR, the repertoire was profiled, and TCRdb retains in-frame clones only, with some absent. This table has roughly 42,000 clones, about 89% appearing once. The sample here was CD4+ or CD8+ T cells sorted from blood, taken in a trial of the OX40 agonist ivuxolimab. These receptor sequences come from an adult with an advanced solid tumor such as melanoma, head and neck, liver or kidney cancer.

The V gene is TRBV6-6, the J gene TRBJ2-7; D ambiguous. V lost 6 bases and J 1 base, leaving 7 bases between the germline ends. Germline assignment: CDR1 MNHNY and CDR2 SVGAGI (reference sequence). The CDR3 consists of 12 residues. Written as DNA, the CDR3 is TGTGCCAGCAGCCCCCAATCCTACGAGCAGTACTTC. Encoded protein: CASSPQSYEQYF.

This clone is labeled as medium-sized. V and J are TRBV6-6 and TRBJ1-1; TRBD1 matches 9 bases. The CDR3 is made up of 12 amino acids. J was trimmed by 3 bases and V by 8 bases; bases with no gene match: 1. Germline loops: CDR1 MNHNY, CDR2 SVGAGI (reference sequence). The DNA of the CDR3 is TGTGCCAGCGGGGACAGGGACACTGAAGCTTTCTTT. Translating gives CASGDRDTEAFF.

J is TRBJ2-1 and V is TRBV15, with D possibly matching TRBD2 (7 bases). CDR1 and CDR2 (germline): LNHNV, YYDKDF (reference sequence). The CDR3 is 15 residues long. Trimming cost V 4 bases and J 8 bases, with 18 bases left between them. CDR3 residues: CATSILGGGIYEQFF. The DNA for the CDR3 is TGTGCCACCAGCATCTTAGGGGGGGGCATCTATGAGCAGTTCTTC. The full variable domain, its missing parts supplied by reference TRBV15 and TRBJ2-1, is DAMVIQNPRYQVTQFGKPVTLSCSQTLNHNVMYWYQQKSSQAPKLLFHYYDKDFNNEADTPDNFQSRRPNTSFCFLDIRSPGLGDTAMYLCATSILGGGIYEQFFGPGTRLTVL.

Note on this clone: Lacking the conserved final phenylalanine or tryptophan, this CDR3 likely reflects a read error. The CDR3 region has the DNA TGTGCCAGCAGTTCAGGGACAGGGGGGTATTCACCCCTCCACCTT. Translating gives CASSSGTGGYSPLHL. The chain uses TRBV27 and TRBJ1-6; 11 bases match TRBD1. The trim removed 4 bases at V and 8 bases at J, leaving 4 bases unmatched. CDR1 and CDR2 (germline): MNHEY, SMNVEV (reference sequence). The CDR3 is made up of 15 amino acids.

The CDR3, as DNA: TGTGCCAGTAAAAGCGGGGGAAACATTCAGTACTTC. Its protein product is CASKSGGNIQYF. The V call is TRBV19, the J call TRBJ2-4; 8 nucleotides match TRBD2. The CDR3 loop spans 12 amino acids. Unmatched junction bases numbered 2, after V lost 7 bases and J lost 6 bases. CDR1 and CDR2 from the germline V gene are LNHDA and SQIVND (reference sequence).

This chain uses TRBV9 with TRBJ2-2, with 7 bases identical to TRBD2. J gave up 3 bases and V 0 bases, and 2 bases lay outside the gene matches. The germline V gene has CDR1 SGDLS and CDR2 YYNGEE. The CDR3 has 15 residues. The CDR3 region has the DNA TGTGCCAGCAGCGTAGTCGCGGGGGACACCGGGGAGCTGTTTTTT. This translates into CASSVVAGDTGELFF.

This clone was seen a handful of times. This chain connects TRBV6-5 to TRBJ1-1; maybe TRBD1 (6 bases). Germline-derived CDR1 and CDR2 are MNHEY and SVGAGI. V was cut by 5 bases and J by 8 bases, with 12 bases left in between. The CDR3 has 12 amino acids. CDR3 in amino acids: CASSAYRDEAFF. CDR3 DNA sequence: TGTGCCAGCAGTGCATACAGGGACGAAGCTTTCTTT.

The sample holds a few counts of this clone. The chain employs TRBV9 and TRBJ1-1; D gene unclear. The germline gives CDR1 SGDLS, CDR2 YYNGEE. The V end was cut by 0 bases, the J end by 8 bases, with 8 bases between. The CDR3 runs 12 residues. The CDR3, as DNA: TGTGCCAGCAGCGTAGCTAGTGGGGAAGCTTTCTTT. It encodes CASSVASGEAFF.

The gene calls are TRBV28 and TRBJ2-1; 7 bases match TRBD2. V dropped 11 bases and J dropped 8; count of bases not matched to a gene: 18. Looked up from germline, CDR1 is MDHEN and CDR2 is SYDVKM. CDR3 length: 15 amino acids. The CDR3 DNA sequence: TGTGCCGGGGGGGGGTATCACACTACCACCGATGAGCAGTTCTTC. Its translation: CAGGGYHTTTDEQFF.

The chain links TRBV7-9 to TRBJ2-1, with D possibly being TRBD2 (5 bases). V shed 7 bases and J shed 0 bases, with 13 bases lying between them. Germline V gene sequence: CDR1 SEHNR, CDR2 FQNEAQ (reference sequence). This CDR3 is 15 amino acids long. This CDR3 is CASTPEDSSYNEQFF. CDR3 in DNA: TGTGCCAGCACCCCGGAGGACTCCTCCTACAATGAGCAGTTCTTC.

The chain combines TRBV4-2 with TRBJ2-5; D is perhaps TRBD2 (6 bases). This CDR3 spans 14 amino acids. The V and J ends lost 3 bases and 2 bases respectively, with 10 bases between them. CDR1 is LGHNA and CDR2 is YNFKEQ in the germline V gene. In DNA, the CDR3 is TGTGCCAGCAGCCAGGTGGGGGGTCAAGAGACCCAGTACTTC. The encoded protein is CASSQVGGQETQYF.

The chain uses TRBV7-2 and TRBJ2-1, with D hard to call. Trimming shortened V by 1 base and J by 2 bases, and 9 bases separated the two germline ends. This CDR3 comprises 15 residues. CDR1 is SGHTA, CDR2 FQGNSA, per germline. CDR3 nucleotide sequence: TGTGCCAGCAGCTTAGAACTCATCGCCTACAATGAGCAGTTCTTC. This sequence encodes CASSLELIAYNEQFF.

V and J are TRBV4-3 and TRBJ1-2; D not certain. This CDR3 has 16 residues. Trimming took 1 base from V and 1 from J, leaving 13 bases between them. Germline values: CDR1 LGHNA, CDR2 YSLEER. The CDR3 DNA is TGCGCCAGCAGCCAAGGAGGACCGAAGGTTAACTATGGCTACACCTTC. As protein: CASSQGGPKVNYGYTF.

V and J are TRBV4-3 and TRBJ2-3, with TRBD2 identical over 14 bases. The CDR3 loop spans 17 amino acids. J was trimmed by 5 bases and V by 4 bases; bases with no gene match: 8. CDR1 is LGHNA, CDR2 YSLEER, per germline. The CDR3, as DNA: TGCGCCAGCAGCCCTCGACTAGCGGGGGGGCGGATAGATACGCAGTATTTT. Translation gives CASSPRLAGGRIDTQYF.

Here the CDR3 reads CASSRDREQYF. In DNA, the CDR3 is TGCGCCAGCAGCCGGGACAGAGAGCAGTACTTC. The gene calls are TRBV5-1 and TRBJ2-7; TRBD1 matches 7 bases. Germline values: CDR1 SGHRS, CDR2 YFSETQ. After removal of 4 bases from V and 7 bases from J, the junction contained 2 bases not matched to a gene. This CDR3 region has 11 residues.

The V and J genes are TRBV5-6 and TRBJ1-3; the D is unclear. Trimming took off 0 bases at V and 2 bases at J, with 21 bases between the two ends. Germline V CDR1 and CDR2: SGHDT, YYEEEE. CDR3 size: 19 residues. CDR3 in amino acids: CASSLGVRTRHTPGNTIYF. The CDR3, as DNA: TGTGCCAGCAGCTTGGGGGTGCGGACGAGACATACGCCTGGAAACACCATATATTTT.

Notes on this clone: The junction shows a germline mismatch at one end, possibly a read error. V and J are TRBV7-7 and TRBJ2-7; 12 positions agree with TRBD1. The germline gives CDR1 SSHAT, CDR2 FNYEAQ (reference sequence). This CDR3 comprises 15 residues. The chain's CDR3 is CASSPGTGGFHEQYF. The CDR3 DNA reads as TGTGCTAGCAGTCCCGGGACAGGGGGCTTCCACGAGCAGTACTTC. The complete variable domain, with remaining parts taken from reference TRBV7-7 and TRBJ2-7, reads GAGVSQSPRYKVTKRGQDVTLRCDPISSHATLYWYQQALGQGPEFLTYFNYEAQPDKSGLPSDRFSAERPEGSISTLTIQRTEQRDSAMYRCASSPGTGGFHEQYFGPGTRLTVT.

V usage is TRBV5-1 and J usage is TRBJ2-2, with D perhaps TRBD1 (5 bases). Germline V gene lookup returns CDR1 SGHRS and CDR2 YFSETQ. V was cut by 4 bases and J by 5 bases, with 21 bases left in between. There are 17 residues in the CDR3. The CDR3: CASSRQSPSRRTGELFF. Here the CDR3 DNA reads TGCGCCAGCAGCCGACAGTCGCCCTCACGTCGGACCGGGGAGCTGTTTTTT.